These 3 T cell receptor beta chains came from one sample sequenced in a study of low-dose radiotherapy and immunotherapy resistance in tumors. Primers used for first-strand cDNA, a TRAV- and TRBV-specific set, covered both alpha and beta chains. Using a constant-region primer together with a V-primer adapter, TCRs were subjected to roughly 18 PCR cycles of amplification. From the reads, TCRdb called clonotypes with MiXCR, one entry per CDR3 protein. The data show 35,000 to 50,000 distinct CDR3 sequences, with under 25% seen just once and about a tenth held by the top ten. Time point in this sample: after trial treatment. Specified treatment: LDRT plus nivolumab, ipilimumab, low-dose cyclophosphamide and aspirin (RACIN trial). Sequenced here: PBMCs, sampled after low-dose radiotherapy plus immunotherapy. The receptor set was obtained from a female donor with ovarian cancer.

The V and J genes are TRBV7-8 and TRBJ1-3, with unresolved D. Trimming shortened V by 1 base and J by 0 bases, and 10 bases separated the two germline ends. CDR1 SGHVS and CDR2 FQNEAQ come from the germline V gene. The CDR3 consists of 16 residues. The CDR3 loop reads CASSLVHSVSGNTIYF. In DNA form, the CDR3 reads TGTGCCAGCAGCTTAGTTCACTCAGTCTCTGGAAACACCATATATTTT.

On this clonotype itself: A far bigger clonotype differs at one base, so this is likely a read error. The chain has TRBV27 and TRBJ2-6; 8 bases agree with TRBD1. This CDR3 is 15 amino acids long. Germline CDR1 is MNHEY and CDR2 is SMNVEV (reference sequence). The CDR3 DNA is TGTGCCACCCTGGACAGGGCTTCTGGGGCCAACGCCCTGACTTTC. Its protein product is CATLDRASGANALTF.

This clonotype has at least ten counts. The germline gene is not matched at one end of the junction; a read error may be the cause. V is TRBV5-3 and J is TRBJ2-7; D call uncertain. Being an ORF, TRBV5-3 has a function that is uncertain. The CDR3 is 14 amino acids. The CDR3 region is CASSFELFPYEQYF. The DNA of the CDR3 is TGTGCCAGCAGCTTCGAATTATTCCCCTACGAGCAGTACTTC.